This is a list of T cell receptor beta chains from one sample in a study of cytotoxic CD8 clonotypes in ibrutinib-treated CLL. The repertoire was sequenced with immunoSEQ multiplex PCR; TCRdb's copy has only in-frame clones and lacks some. The sample consists of 60,000 to 75,000 clones, over 75% of them appearing once. The material sequenced was PBMCs, taken after 12 months of ibrutinib treatment. The receptors here all came from a human donor with chronic lymphocytic leukemia. CDR3s include the opening cysteine and the closing phenylalanine or tryptophan. The D gene is left open where the match is weak. Some rows mark clone size as missing; the rest say once, few, many or name a class of expanded clone.

>TRBD1|.|TRBJ2-3|TRBV5-6
CASSQRTGGFTDTQYF
TGTGCCAGCAGCCAAAGGACAGGGGGCTTCACAGATACGCAGTATTTT
>TRBD2|.|TRBJ2-5|TRBV4-2
CASGPGLGRGETQYF
TGTGCCAGCGGCCCCGGGTTGGGGCGGGGGGAGACCCAGTACTTC
>.|.|TRBJ1-5|TRBV18
CASSPFRGNQPQHF
TGTGCCAGCTCACCATTCAGAGGGAATCAGCCCCAGCATTTT
>TRBD1|.|TRBJ1-1|TRBV11-2
CASSIQGANTEAFF
TGTGCCAGCAGCATACAGGGGGCAAACACTGAAGCTTTCTTT
>.|.|TRBJ2-7|TRBV2
CASSEAEQSYEQYF
TGTGCCAGCAGTGAAGCAGAACAGTCCTACGAGCAGTACTTC
>.|.|TRBJ2-7|TRBV28
CASKQQASSYEQYF
TGTGCCAGCAAGCAACAGGCCAGCTCCTACGAGCAGTACTTC
>.|.|TRBJ1-4|TRBV19
CATEGTTNEKLFF
TGTGCCACAGAGGGAACAACTAATGAAAAACTGTTTTTT
>TRBD1|.|TRBJ1-5|TRBV19
CASSTLTGGNQPQHF
TGTGCCAGTAGTACTCTGACAGGGGGCAATCAGCCCCAGCATTTT
>.|.|TRBJ2-2|TRBV29-1
CSVQEGTGELFF
TGCAGCGTTCAGGAGGGCACCGGGGAGCTGTTTTTT
>TRBD2|.|TRBJ2-4|TRBV6-1
CASSLAELKNIQYF
TGTGCCAGCAGCCTAGCGGAGCTCAAAAACATTCAGTACTTC
>.|.|TRBJ2-5|TRBV11-3
CASSFWQKQETQYF
TGTGCCAGCAGCTTTTGGCAGAAACAAGAGACCCAGTACTTC
>.|.|TRBJ1-1|TRBV7-8
CASSRRVGTEAFF
TGTGCCAGCAGCCGAAGGGTTGGGACTGAAGCTTTCTTT
>TRBD1|.|TRBJ1-5|TRBV28
CASSLLRRTGSQQPQHF
TGTGCCAGCAGTTTATTAAGGCGGACAGGGTCGCAACAGCCCCAGCATTTT
>.|.|TRBJ2-2|TRBV4-1
CASSQGSNTGELFF
TGCGCCAGCAGCCAAGGATCGAACACCGGGGAGCTGTTTTTT
>TRBD1|.|TRBJ1-2|TRBV30
CAWRDRGQIYGYTF
TGTGCCTGGAGGGACAGGGGCCAGATCTATGGCTACACCTTC
>TRBD2|once|TRBJ2-7|TRBV6-5
CAVGGSYEQYF
TGTGCCGTGGGGGGGAGCTACGAGCAGTACTTC
>.|.|TRBJ2-5|TRBV1
CTSSQPGRGPTRGTQYF
TGCACCAGCAGCCAGCCCGGGCGTGGGCCCACAAGGGGGACCCAGTACTTC
>.|.|TRBJ1-1|TRBV28
CASSLKDQYLTDLNTEAFF
TGTGCCAGCAGTTTAAAGGATCAATACTTAACTGATTTGAACACTGAAGCTTTCTTT
>TRBD1|.|TRBJ2-1|TRBV30
CAWSPGGNEQFF
TGTGCCTGGAGCCCAGGGGGCAATGAGCAGTTCTTC
>.|once|TRBJ1-4|TRBV28
CASSLFSGGDEKLFF
TGTGCCAGCAGTTTGTTTTCGGGGGGCGATGAAAAACTGTTTTTT
>.|once|TRBJ2-1|TRBV10-3
CAIRGQDYNEQFF
TGTGCCATCAGGGGACAAGACTACAATGAGCAGTTCTTC
>.|.|TRBJ1-1|TRBV7-9
CASTQNTEAFF
TGTGCCAGCACCCAAAACACTGAAGCTTTCTTT
>TRBD2|.|TRBJ2-7|TRBV6-5
CASSYDSGRPYEQYF
TGTGCCAGCAGTTACGATAGCGGGAGACCTTACGAGCAGTACTTC
>.|few|TRBJ2-3|TRBV19
CASSMGGPSTDTQYF
TGTGCCAGTAGTATGGGGGGGCCAAGCACAGATACGCAGTATTTT
>TRBD2|few|TRBJ2-7|TRBV4-2
CASSQETSGSYEQYF
TGTGCCAGCAGCCAAGAGACTAGCGGGAGTTACGAGCAGTACTTC
>TRBD2|.|TRBJ2-7|TRBV6-6
CASSLAGVSYEQYF
TGTGCCAGCAGTCTAGCGGGTGTCTCCTACGAGCAGTACTTC
>TRBD1|.|TRBJ1-4|TRBV18
CASSADRAGEKLFF
TGTGCCAGCTCAGCAGACAGGGCGGGGGAAAAACTGTTTTTT
>.|.|TRBJ1-5|TRBV28
CASLIGSQPQHF
TGTGCCAGCCTTATTGGGAGTCAGCCCCAGCATTTT
>.|.|TRBJ2-1|TRBV28
CASSPPGISSYNEQFF
TGTGCCAGCAGCCCACCAGGGATTAGCTCCTACAATGAGCAGTTCTTC
>.|.|TRBJ1-3|TRBV7-2
CASSPMAVGGNTIYF
TGTGCCAGCAGCCCCATGGCGGTTGGGGGAAACACCATATATTTT
>.|once|TRBJ2-7|TRBV4-1
CASSRGQGPYEQYF
TGCGCCAGCAGCCGAGGCCAGGGGCCCTACGAGCAGTACTTC
>.|.|TRBJ2-5|TRBV5-5
CASSLSWTYQETQYF
TGTGCCAGCAGCTTGTCCTGGACATATCAAGAGACCCAGTACTTC
>.|.|TRBJ2-7|TRBV27
CASSLQGTYEQYF
TGTGCCAGCAGTTTACAGGGGACCTACGAGCAGTACTTC
>.|.|TRBJ2-7|TRBV5-6
CASSLGTPYEQYF
TGTGCCAGCAGCCTAGGAACCCCCTACGAGCAGTACTTC
>TRBD2|.|TRBJ2-2|TRBV2
CASTWRREGDTGELFF
TGTGCCAGCACATGGCGGCGGGAGGGGGACACCGGGGAGCTGTTTTTT
>TRBD2|.|TRBJ2-1|TRBV18
CASSPQTSGPYNEQFF
TGTGCCAGCTCTCCCCAGACTAGCGGACCCTACAATGAGCAGTTCTTC
>TRBD2|once|TRBJ2-7|TRBV18
CASSGRTSGKNYSYEQYF
TGTGCCAGCTCAGGTCGGACTAGCGGGAAGAATTACTCCTACGAGCAGTACTTC
>TRBD1|.|TRBJ1-4|TRBV18
CASSQTGKDNEKLFF
TGTGCCAGCTCCCAGACAGGGAAGGACAATGAAAAACTGTTTTTT
>.|.|TRBJ1-1|TRBV7-7
CASSLDKNTEAFF
TGTGCCAGCAGCTTAGATAAGAACACTGAAGCTTTCTTT
>TRBD1|.|TRBJ1-1|TRBV28
CASSPYRGLAEAFF
TGTGCCAGCAGTCCTTACAGGGGGCTCGCTGAAGCTTTCTTT
>.|once|TRBJ2-2|TRBV7-6
CASSLGITYTGELFF
TGTGCCAGCAGCTTAGGTATCACCTACACCGGGGAGCTGTTTTTT
>.|.|TRBJ2-3|TRBV7-9
CASSLYSGNYPFQYF
TGTGCCAGCAGCTTGTATTCGGGGAACTACCCGTTTCAGTATTTT
>TRBD1|.|TRBJ1-1|TRBV18
CASSPGQGLNTEAFF
TGTGCCAGCTCACCGGGACAGGGACTGAACACTGAAGCTTTCTTT
>.|.|TRBJ2-7|TRBV2
CASRGSSYEQYF
TGTGCCAGCAGGGGGAGCTCCTACGAGCAGTACTTC
>TRBD2|.|TRBJ2-7|TRBV14
CASSQGGSGSQNEQYF
TGTGCCAGCAGCCAAGGGGGTAGCGGGAGCCAGAACGAGCAGTACTTC
>.|.|TRBJ1-3|TRBV25-1
CASRGVGLSGNTIYF
TGTGCCAGCAGGGGGGTTGGCCTTTCTGGAAACACCATATATTTT
>.|.|TRBJ1-1|TRBV9
CASSVEAGKNTEAFF
TGTGCCAGCAGCGTAGAGGCAGGGAAGAACACTGAAGCTTTCTTT
>.|.|TRBJ2-7|TRBV5-8
CASSLVTEAPYEQYF
TGTGCCAGCAGCTTGGTGACGGAGGCTCCTTACGAGCAGTACTTC
>.|.|TRBJ1-1|TRBV28
CASRAPGTEAFF
TGTGCCAGCAGGGCCCCGGGCACTGAAGCTTTCTTT
>.|.|TRBJ2-3|TRBV27
CASRSGGDTQYF
TGTGCCAGCCGATCCGGAGGGGATACGCAGTATTTT
>.|few|TRBJ2-2|TRBV19
CASSRVEVTGELFF
TGTGCCAGTAGCCGCGTTGAGGTCACCGGGGAGCTGTTTTTT
>TRBD2|.|TRBJ2-3|TRBV7-3
CASSLNPSGGTDTQYF
TGTGCCAGCAGCTTAAACCCTTCGGGAGGGACGGATACGCAGTACTTT
>TRBD2|.|TRBJ2-1|TRBV19
CASSPESREGQFF
TGTGCCAGTAGTCCAGAATCCAGGGAGGGCCAGTTCTTC